Presented here are 31 T cell receptor beta chains from one specimen sequenced in a study of shared clonotypes between healthy human individuals. Produced via immunoSEQ multiplex PCR; TCRdb's table is partial and in-frame only. This sample has a few hundred thousand clones; about 80% occur once, and the top ten carry more than 10%. Sequencing was carried out using PBMCs. All receptors come from a woman aged 40 to 50 in good health. Some clones in this sample may be carry-over from other donors' samples.

The chain couples TRBV2 to TRBJ2-3; TRBD1 matches at 8 bases. This CDR3 has 15 amino acids. In germline, CDR1 is SNHLY, CDR2 FYNNEI. The J segment lost 1 base and the V segment lost 5 bases, leaving 5 bases of the junction unmatched. DNA of the CDR3: TGTGCCAGCAGTCGGGACAGGTGGGGCACAGATACGCAGTATTTT. Residues: CASSRDRWGTDTQYF.

The genes are TRBV30 and TRBJ1-5; the D is unclear. CDR1 and CDR2 (germline): GTSNPN, SVGIG (reference sequence). This CDR3 is 13 amino acids long. The V gene lost 4 bases and the J gene lost 3 bases, with 10 bases spanning the gap. CDR3 region: CAWTLGSNQPQHF. The CDR3 region has the DNA TGTGCCTGGACATTGGGGTCCAATCAGCCCCAGCATTTT.

The rearrangement joins TRBV2 to TRBJ1-1; D gene unclear. The length of the CDR3 is 13 residues. V dropped 10 bases and J dropped 3 bases, with 15 bases sitting between them. Germline-derived CDR1 and CDR2 are SNHLY and FYNNEI. For the CDR3, the DNA is TGTGCCACCCAGGAGATCCTTGACACTGAAGCTTTCTTT. This codes for CATQEILDTEAFF.

Of note for this clone: With a much larger clone just one base away, this may be a read error. The chain couples TRBV10-1 to TRBJ2-1, with 13 bases identical to TRBD2. This CDR3 is 16 amino acids long. The germline V gene has CDR1 WNHNN and CDR2 SYGVQD (reference sequence). CDR3 nucleotides: TGCGCCAGCAGTGAGTCCCGGACTAGCGGGAGTTTTGAGCAGCTCTTC. Its translation is CASSESRTSGSFEQLF.

Worth noting for this clone: Other DNA sequences in the sample encode the same CDR3. The CDR3: CATLGTGNYEQYF. DNA of the CDR3: TGTGCCACCCTGGGGACAGGCAACTACGAGCAGTACTTC. The genes are TRBV10-3 and TRBJ2-5, with TRBD1 matching 8 bases. The J call may be incorrect, as the DNA end agrees better with TRBJ2-7. This CDR3 has 13 residues. Per germline, CDR1 ENHRY and CDR2 SYGVKD.

The V and J genes are TRBV28 and TRBJ2-2; possible D gene TRBD2, 5 bases. The germline CDR1 and CDR2 sequences are MDHEN and SYDVKM. V lost 8 bases and J 1 base, leaving 5 bases between the germline ends. There are 12 residues in the CDR3. CDR3: CASEGNTGELFF. The DNA of the CDR3 is TGTGCCAGCGAGGGGAACACCGGGGAGCTGTTTTTT.

The chain combines TRBV7-9 with TRBJ2-2; no firm D call. Trimming pared 1 base from V and 8 bases from J, leaving 8 bases between. Germline CDR1 reads SEHNR; CDR2 reads FQNEAQ (reference sequence). CDR3 length: 13 amino acids. CDR3 sequence: CASSLDGEGELFF. CDR3 nucleotide sequence: TGTGCCAGCAGCTTAGATGGGGAAGGGGAGCTGTTTTTT.

V usage is TRBV15 and J usage is TRBJ2-1; a weak D match, TRBD1 (5 bases). This CDR3 is 15 amino acids long. Trimming pared 2 bases from V and 9 bases from J, leaving 17 bases between. Per the germline V gene, CDR1 is LNHNV and CDR2 is YYDKDF (reference sequence). This chain's CDR3 is CATSRRDNRYGEQFF. CDR3 coding DNA: TGTGCCACCAGCAGACGAGATAACAGGTACGGTGAGCAGTTCTTC.

With regard to this clone: This is likely an artifact of a read error, given a far larger clone one base away. The chain has TRBV6-1 and TRBJ1-5; D not resolved. The germline CDR1 and CDR2 sequences are MNHNS and SASEGT. Trimming left V 1 base short and J 0 bases short, with 7 bases between. This CDR3 spans 15 amino acids. The chain's CDR3 is CASSEGGFSNQPQHF. The CDR3 DNA reads as TGTGCCAGCAGTGAAGGTGGATTTAGCAATCAGCCCCAGCATTTT.

A word on this clone: A much more abundant neighbour one base away suggests this may be a read error. At the DNA level, this CDR3 is encoded by other sequences in the same sample as well. For the CDR3, the DNA is TGTGCCAGCTCACCAACGGGACAGGGGAGCACTGAGGCTTTCTTT. It yields the protein CASSPTGQGSTEAFF. The gene calls are TRBV18 and TRBJ1-1; TRBD1 matches 10 bases. The length of the CDR3 is 15 residues. The germline V gene encodes CDR1 KGHSH and CDR2 LQKENI.

This chain joins TRBV7-9 and TRBJ2-7, with TRBD2 matching 10 bases. The CDR3 runs to 17 residues. J was trimmed by 5 bases and V by 2 bases; bases with no gene match: 12. The germline gives CDR1 SEHNR, CDR2 FQNEAQ (reference sequence). CDR3 loop: CASSLTGPSGRMNEQYF. Here the CDR3 DNA reads TGTGCCAGCAGCTTAACGGGACCTAGCGGGAGAATGAACGAGCAGTACTTC.

This clone was counted only a few times. V usage is TRBV30 and J usage is TRBJ2-7; the D is unclear. V was trimmed by 2 bases and J by 4 bases, leaving 12 bases between them. Germline CDR1 GTSNPN, CDR2 SVGIG (reference sequence). This CDR3 region has 13 residues. The chain's CDR3 is CAWSMGYSYEQYF. As DNA, the CDR3 is TGTGCCTGGAGTATGGGATACTCTTACGAGCAGTACTTC.

The chain has TRBV7-9 and TRBJ2-1; the match to TRBD1 covers 10 bases. The germline CDR1 and CDR2 sequences are SEHNR and FQNEAQ (reference sequence). The CDR3 sequence is 17 residues long. J lost 2 bases, V lost 4 bases, and 8 bases had no gene match. The CDR3 is CASSYYRDRGAYNEQFF. In nucleotides, the CDR3 is TGTGCCAGCAGCTATTACCGGGACAGGGGAGCCTACAATGAGCAGTTCTTC.

The table lists this clone with a count of one. The V and J genes are TRBV5-1 and TRBJ2-1; 7 positions agree with TRBD2. V lost 0 bases, J lost 8 bases, and 11 bases stayed unmatched. This CDR3 is 16 amino acids long. The germline V gene has CDR1 SGHRS and CDR2 YFSETQ. The CDR3 here is CASSLVGGRAMDEQFF. CDR3 DNA: TGCGCCAGCAGCTTGGTTGGAGGGAGGGCCATGGATGAGCAGTTCTTC.

The chain employs TRBV5-1 and TRBJ2-7, with 9 bases fitting TRBD1. The CDR3 totals 16 residues. Germline V lookup: CDR1 SGHRS, CDR2 YFSETQ. Germline trimming cut 4 bases from V and 2 bases from J; bases unmatched to any gene: 10. The CDR3 bases are TGCGCCAGCAGCGCGGACGTGACAGGGGGGACCTACGAGCAGTACTTC. Translated, it gives CASSADVTGGTYEQYF.

The chain recombines TRBV15 with TRBJ1-3, with D unclear. Trimming removed 0 bases at V and 0 bases at J, with 12 bases between. This CDR3 is 17 amino acids long. Germline values: CDR1 LNHNV, CDR2 YYDKDF (reference sequence). CDR3 region: CATSRDRAGLSGNTIYF. DNA for the CDR3: TGTGCCACCAGCAGAGATAGGGCAGGCCTCTCTGGAAACACCATATATTTT.

Points on this clone: This could be a read error, since a much larger clone is one nucleotide away. The sample has other DNA sequences that encode this CDR3 too. This sequence joins TRBV10-3 and TRBJ2-7; D is unresolved. Germline CDR1 and CDR2: ENHRY and SYGVKD. This CDR3 has 11 residues. CDR3 coding DNA: TGCGCCATCAGTGAGGAAGGGGAGCAGTACTTC. It specifies CAISEEGEQYF.

The chain joins TRBV28 to TRBJ2-7; 9 positions match TRBD1. Germline loops: CDR1 MDHEN, CDR2 SYDVKM. The CDR3 has 18 amino acids. Unmatched junction bases numbered 21, after V lost 3 bases and J lost 9 bases. CDR3 nucleotides: TGTGCCAGCAGTTTGGGCCTCCTTGGCGGGACAGGGCCCCGGCGGCAGTACTTC. It encodes CASSLGLLGGTGPRRQYF.

This chain uses TRBV4-2 with TRBJ2-3; perhaps TRBD1 as D (6 bases). The CDR3 has 15 residues. In germline, CDR1 is LGHNA, CDR2 YNFKEQ. V lost 7 bases and J 1 base, leaving 15 bases between the germline ends. The CDR3 sequence: CASKKDRYGTDTQYF. The CDR3 DNA sequence: TGTGCCAGCAAAAAAGACAGGTATGGCACAGATACGCAGTATTTT.

The chain has TRBV19 and TRBJ2-3, with D tentatively TRBD1 (5 bases). CDR3 length: 12 residues. The ends were cut back, 5 bases at V and 3 bases at J, with 6 bases in the middle. Per the germline V gene, CDR1 is LNHDA and CDR2 is SQIVND (reference sequence). Written as DNA, the CDR3 is TGTGCCAGTAGTCGACAGACAGATACGCAGTATTTT. Protein product: CASSRQTDTQYF.

J is TRBJ2-3 and V is TRBV7-2; TRBD2 aligns across 12 bases. Germline V gene data show CDR1 as SGHTA and CDR2 as FQGNSA. The V gene end was trimmed by 2 bases and the J gene end by 2 bases; junction bases not matched to a gene: 8. This CDR3 contains 18 residues. The CDR3 is CASSLFPGLAGHTDTQYF. The CDR3 nucleotides read TGTGCCAGCAGCTTATTTCCGGGACTAGCGGGCCACACAGATACGCAGTATTTT.

The V and J genes are TRBV2 and TRBJ2-7; weak D call: TRBD1 (6 bases). The ends were cut back, 6 bases at V and 0 bases at J, with 12 bases in the middle. Germline CDR1 is SNHLY and CDR2 is FYNNEI. This CDR3 has 14 amino acids. This CDR3 reads CASRDRTGSYEQYF. CDR3 bases: TGTGCCAGCAGAGACAGGACCGGCTCCTACGAGCAGTACTTC.

The chain has TRBV5-1 and TRBJ2-1; D is uncertain. V lost 0 bases and J 6 bases, leaving 19 bases between the germline ends. The CDR3 runs 17 residues. CDR1 SGHRS and CDR2 YFSETQ come from the germline V gene. CDR3 in amino acids: CASSLVFSTENCNEQFF. The CDR3 DNA reads TGCGCCAGCAGCTTGGTGTTCAGCACAGAGAATTGCAATGAGCAGTTCTTC.

The chain carries TRBV7-6 and TRBJ1-1; D is undetermined. The germline V gene has CDR1 SGHVS and CDR2 FNYEAQ. CDR3 length: 14 amino acids. Trimming removed 2 bases at V and 1 base at J, with 8 bases between. The CDR3 DNA reads TGTGCCAGCAGCTTAACAGAAACGAACACTGAAGCTTTCTTT. Translation: CASSLTETNTEAFF.

A few counts support this clone. The chain recombines TRBV11-3 with TRBJ2-5; D gene unclear. The CDR3 contains 12 residues. Trimming removed 5 bases at V and 3 bases at J, with 7 bases between. Germline V lookup: CDR1 SGHNT, CDR2 YENEEA. The CDR3 region has the DNA TGTGCCAGCAGCGGCCTTGAAGAGACCCAGTACTTC. This codes for CASSGLEETQYF.

This clone was seen more than once but under ten times. In the same sample, other DNA sequences code for this CDR3. The gene calls are TRBV13 and TRBJ2-5, with 12 positions matching TRBD2. Germline V CDR1 and CDR2: PRHDT, FYEKMQ (reference sequence). The CDR3 runs to 17 residues. V was pared by 0 bases and J by 5 bases, with 7 bases of the junction left unmatched. The CDR3 loop is CASSLGLAGGPRETQYF. The CDR3 DNA is TGTGCCAGCAGCTTAGGCCTAGCGGGAGGGCCTCGGGAGACCCAGTACTTC. Together with reference TRBV13 and TRBJ2-5, the CDR3 gives the full variable domain: AAGVIQSPRHLIKEKRETATLKCYPIPRHDTVYWYQQGPGQDPQFLISFYEKMQSDKGSIPDRFSAQQFSDYHSELNMSSLELGDSALYFCASSLGLAGGPRETQYFGPGTRLLVL.

The chain recombines TRBV5-1 with TRBJ2-1, with D uncertain. In germline, CDR1 is SGHRS, CDR2 YFSETQ. The CDR3 is 15 amino acids. The V and J ends lost 1 base and 2 bases respectively, with 10 bases between them. The CDR3 is CASSLSGNPYNEQFF. DNA for the CDR3: TGCGCCAGCAGCTTGTCAGGCAATCCCTACAATGAGCAGTTCTTC.

The genes are TRBV7-2 and TRBJ2-3, with 8 bases matching TRBD2. V was pared by 5 bases and J by 1 base, with 8 bases of the junction left unmatched. This CDR3 has 16 residues. Germline CDR1 reads SGHTA; CDR2 reads FQGNSA. The CDR3 loop reads CASSTEGRGGTDTQYF. DNA for the CDR3: TGTGCCAGCAGCACGGAGGGGCGGGGGGGCACAGATACGCAGTATTTT.

V is TRBV9 and J is TRBJ2-6; 9 bases agree with TRBD1. The trim removed 0 bases at V and 0 bases at J, leaving 13 bases unmatched. This CDR3 has 21 amino acids. Germline CDR1 SGDLS, CDR2 YYNGEE. For the CDR3, the DNA is TGTGCCAGCAGCGTAGGTGTCGGGACAGGGAATTTCTACTCTGGGGCCAACGTCCTGACTTTC. It translates to CASSVGVGTGNFYSGANVLTF. Full variable domain (missing parts from reference TRBV9 and TRBJ2-6): DSGVTQTPKHLITATGQRVTLRCSPRSGDLSVYWYQQSLDQGLQFLIQYYNGEERAKGNILERFSAQQFPDLHSELNLSSLELGDSALYFCASSVGVGTGNFYSGANVLTFGAGSRLTVL.

The V and J genes are TRBV5-1 and TRBJ2-7, with D perhaps assigned TRBD1 or TRBD2 (6 bases each). CDR3 length: 15 residues. Germline values: CDR1 SGHRS, CDR2 YFSETQ. V was pared by 4 bases and J by 7 bases, with 21 bases between. The CDR3 DNA sequence: TGCGCCAGCAGCGGGGAGGACAGCTCCCCAGGGGAGCAGTACTTC. Translation: CASSGEDSSPGEQYF.

This chain links TRBV4-1 with TRBJ2-5, with TRBD1 matching 7 bases. CDR3 length: 17 residues. Germline V gene lookup returns CDR1 MGHRA and CDR2 YSYEKL. V was clipped by 5 bases and J by 4 bases; unmatched bases: 16. The CDR3 DNA follows: TGCGCCAGCAGCTGGACAGGAAACCCAACAAGGGGAGAGACCCAGTACTTC. Amino acids: CASSWTGNPTRGETQYF.